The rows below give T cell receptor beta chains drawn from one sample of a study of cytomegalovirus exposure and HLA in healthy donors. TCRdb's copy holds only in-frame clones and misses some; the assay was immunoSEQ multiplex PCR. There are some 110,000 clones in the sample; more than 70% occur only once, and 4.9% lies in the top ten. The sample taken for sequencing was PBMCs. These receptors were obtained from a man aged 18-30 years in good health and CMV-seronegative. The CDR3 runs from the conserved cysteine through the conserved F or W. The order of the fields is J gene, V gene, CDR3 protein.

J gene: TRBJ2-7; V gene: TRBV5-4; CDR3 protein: CASSPGQGGYEQYF
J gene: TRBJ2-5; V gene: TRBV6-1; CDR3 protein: CASSESFGTVGETQYF
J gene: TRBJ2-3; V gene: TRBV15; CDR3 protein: CATSRDGQGSDTQYF
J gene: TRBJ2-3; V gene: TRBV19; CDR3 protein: CASSIRSGGNTDTQYF
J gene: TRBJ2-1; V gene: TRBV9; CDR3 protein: CASSVVASAHNEQFF
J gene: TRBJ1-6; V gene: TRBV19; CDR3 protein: CASSSTAGVKSSPLHF
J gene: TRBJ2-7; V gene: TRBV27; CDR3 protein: CASRPGTEYEQYF
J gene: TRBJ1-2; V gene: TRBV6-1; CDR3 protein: CASSEGRGYGYTF
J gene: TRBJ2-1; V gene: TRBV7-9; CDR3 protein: CASSPQGGSAYNEQFF
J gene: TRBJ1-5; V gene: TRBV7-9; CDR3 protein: CASSNGDNQHF
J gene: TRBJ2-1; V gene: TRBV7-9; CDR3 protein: CASSWRNLGNEQFF
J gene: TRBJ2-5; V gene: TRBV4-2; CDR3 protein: CASSQVIAGRQETQYF
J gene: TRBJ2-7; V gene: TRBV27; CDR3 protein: CASSLGTATYEQYF
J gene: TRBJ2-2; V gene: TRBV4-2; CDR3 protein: CASSQVTSEITGELFF
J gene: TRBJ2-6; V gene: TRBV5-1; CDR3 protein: CASRSRDTTGANVLTF
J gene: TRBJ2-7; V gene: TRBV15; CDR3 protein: CATSRDLLLGQGAHEQYF
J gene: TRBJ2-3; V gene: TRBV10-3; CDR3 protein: CAIKRGGTTDTQYF
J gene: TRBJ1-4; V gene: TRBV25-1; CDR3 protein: CASRGTGNEKLFF
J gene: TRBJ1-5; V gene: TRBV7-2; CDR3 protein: CASSPLISNQPQHF
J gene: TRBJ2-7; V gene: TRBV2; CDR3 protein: CASSRYGGQGDSYEQYF
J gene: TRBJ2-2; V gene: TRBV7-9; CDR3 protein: CASSGDRVNTGELFF
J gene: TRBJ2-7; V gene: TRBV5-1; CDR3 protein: CASSLGSHEQYF
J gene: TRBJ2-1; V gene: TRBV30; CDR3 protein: CAWSDGVSYNEQFF
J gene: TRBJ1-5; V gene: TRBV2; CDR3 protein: CASRSTGASNQPQHF
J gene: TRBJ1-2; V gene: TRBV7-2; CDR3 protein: CASSSDRGVYGYTF
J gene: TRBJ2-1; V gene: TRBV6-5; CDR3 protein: CASSRRTGDEQFF
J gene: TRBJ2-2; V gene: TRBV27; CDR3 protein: CASSGGVNTGELFF
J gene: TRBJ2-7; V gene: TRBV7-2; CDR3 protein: CASSLRGEQYF
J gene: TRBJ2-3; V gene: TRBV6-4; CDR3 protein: CASETGTSGTENTDTQYF
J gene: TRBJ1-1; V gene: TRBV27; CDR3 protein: CASSLMQGSTEAFF
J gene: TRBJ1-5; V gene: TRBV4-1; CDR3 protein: CASSLLYGGNQPQHF
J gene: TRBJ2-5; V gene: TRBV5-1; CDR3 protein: CASSLAGLAGGQETQYF
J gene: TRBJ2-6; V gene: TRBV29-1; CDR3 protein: CSATGGEGSGANVLTF
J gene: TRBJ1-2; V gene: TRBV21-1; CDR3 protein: CASSKAIGRNYGYTF
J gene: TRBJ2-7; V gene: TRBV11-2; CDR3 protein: CASSLEDRLRYEQYF
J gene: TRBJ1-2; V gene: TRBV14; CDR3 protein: CASSQVSIAGGSGYTF
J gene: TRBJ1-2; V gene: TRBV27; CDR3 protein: CASSPGTGVGGYTF
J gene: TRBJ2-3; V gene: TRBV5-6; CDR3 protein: CASRVAGGPLDTQYF
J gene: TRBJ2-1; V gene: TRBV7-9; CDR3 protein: CASSSRAGGLGNEQFF
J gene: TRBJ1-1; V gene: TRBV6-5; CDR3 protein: CASSRTGPNTEAFF
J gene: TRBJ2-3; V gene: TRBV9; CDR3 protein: CASSVQSGGITDTQYF
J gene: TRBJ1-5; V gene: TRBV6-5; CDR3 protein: CASTPSGQPQHF
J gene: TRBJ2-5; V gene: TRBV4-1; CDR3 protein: CASSLGTKETQYF
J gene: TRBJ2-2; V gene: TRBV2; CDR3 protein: CASSGARAANTGELFF
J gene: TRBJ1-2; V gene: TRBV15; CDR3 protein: CATSRVKGAGGYTF